This T cell receptor (beta chain) was captured in a study of T cell repertoires in ileal Crohn's disease. Documented time point: neoterminal ileum biopsy at postoperative endoscopy, about 6 months after surgery. The CDR3 runs to 12 residues. Deletions cut 5 bases from V and 7 bases from J, with 6 bases between. The germline V gene has CDR1 LNHNV and CDR2 YYDKDF (reference sequence). Data came from immunoSEQ multiplex PCR; TCRdb stores just in-frame clones and leaves some out. The data show some 10,000 clones, 70% to 80% seen once. This sequence joins TRBV15 and TRBJ1-6, with D unresolved. The sequence was collected from an adult with Crohn's disease. Sequencing used ileal tissue. The DNA for the CDR3 is TGTGCCACCAGCCCGGAGAATTCACCCCTCCACTTT. It is translated as CATSPENSPLHF.